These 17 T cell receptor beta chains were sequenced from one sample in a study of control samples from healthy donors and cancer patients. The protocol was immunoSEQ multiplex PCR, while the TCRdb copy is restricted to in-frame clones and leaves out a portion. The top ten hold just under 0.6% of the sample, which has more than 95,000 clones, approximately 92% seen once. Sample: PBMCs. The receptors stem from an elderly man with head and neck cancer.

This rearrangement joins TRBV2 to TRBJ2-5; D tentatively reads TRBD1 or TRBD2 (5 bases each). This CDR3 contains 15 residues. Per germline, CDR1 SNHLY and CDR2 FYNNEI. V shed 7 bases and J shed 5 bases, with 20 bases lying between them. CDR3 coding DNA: TGTGCCAGCACCGGGTATGAGGGGTATGTCGAGACCCAGTACTTC. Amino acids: CASTGYEGYVETQYF.

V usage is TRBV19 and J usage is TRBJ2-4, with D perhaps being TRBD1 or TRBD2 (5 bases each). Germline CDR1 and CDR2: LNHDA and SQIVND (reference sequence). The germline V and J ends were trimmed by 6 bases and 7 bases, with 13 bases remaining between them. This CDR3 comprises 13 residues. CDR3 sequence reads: CASRRGRANIQYF. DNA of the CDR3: TGTGCCAGTAGGAGGGGCAGGGCGAACATTCAGTACTTC. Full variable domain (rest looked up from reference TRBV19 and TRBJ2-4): DGGITQSPKYLFRKEGQNVTLSCEQNLNHDAMYWYRQDPGQGLRLIYYSQIVNDFQKGDIAEGYSVSREKKESFPLTVTSAQKNPTAFYLCASRRGRANIQYFGAGTRLSVL.

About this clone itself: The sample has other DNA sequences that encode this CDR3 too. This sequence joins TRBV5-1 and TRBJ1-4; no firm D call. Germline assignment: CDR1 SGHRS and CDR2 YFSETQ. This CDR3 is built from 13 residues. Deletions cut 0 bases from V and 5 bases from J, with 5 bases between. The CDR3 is CASSLDSNEKLFF. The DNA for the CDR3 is TGCGCCAGCAGCTTGGACAGCAATGAAAAACTGTTTTTT.

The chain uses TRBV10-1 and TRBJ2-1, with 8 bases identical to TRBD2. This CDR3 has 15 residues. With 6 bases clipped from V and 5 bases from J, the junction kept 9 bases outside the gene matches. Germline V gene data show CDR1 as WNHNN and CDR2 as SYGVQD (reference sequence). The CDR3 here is CASSKAGVTDNEQFF. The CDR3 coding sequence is TGCGCCAGCAGCAAAGCGGGAGTCACCGACAATGAGCAGTTCTTC.

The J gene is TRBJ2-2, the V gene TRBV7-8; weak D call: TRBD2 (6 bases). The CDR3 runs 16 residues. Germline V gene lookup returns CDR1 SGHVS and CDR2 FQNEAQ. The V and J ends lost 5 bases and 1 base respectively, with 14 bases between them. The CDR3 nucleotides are TGTGCCAGCAGCCCCTTCGGGCGGGGGAACACCGGGGAGCTGTTTTTT. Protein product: CASSPFGRGNTGELFF.

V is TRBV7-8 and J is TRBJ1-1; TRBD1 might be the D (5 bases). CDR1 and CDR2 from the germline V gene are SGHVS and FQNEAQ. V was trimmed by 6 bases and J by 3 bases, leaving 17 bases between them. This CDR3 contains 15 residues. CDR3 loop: CASRMVGLADTEAFF. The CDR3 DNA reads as TGTGCCAGCAGGATGGTGGGACTCGCGGACACTGAAGCTTTCTTT.

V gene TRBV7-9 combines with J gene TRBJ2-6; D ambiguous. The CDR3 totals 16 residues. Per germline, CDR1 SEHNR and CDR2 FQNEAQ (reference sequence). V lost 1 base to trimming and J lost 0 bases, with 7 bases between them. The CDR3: CASSLVAVSGANVLTF. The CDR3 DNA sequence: TGTGCCAGCAGCTTAGTAGCCGTCTCTGGGGCCAACGTCCTGACTTTC.

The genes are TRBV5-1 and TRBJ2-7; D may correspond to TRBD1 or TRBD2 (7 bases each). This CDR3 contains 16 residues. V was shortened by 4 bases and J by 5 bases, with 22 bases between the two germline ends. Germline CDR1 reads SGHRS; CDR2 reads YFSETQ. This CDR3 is CASSPGPGGRGDEQYF. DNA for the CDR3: TGCGCCAGCAGCCCGGGCCCGGGGGGCAGGGGGGACGAGCAGTACTTC.

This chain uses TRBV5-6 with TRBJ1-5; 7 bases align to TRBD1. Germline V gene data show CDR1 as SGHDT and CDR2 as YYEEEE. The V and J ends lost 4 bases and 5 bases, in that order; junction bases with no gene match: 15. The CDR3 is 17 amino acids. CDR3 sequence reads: CASSTSRSRGGDQPQHF. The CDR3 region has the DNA TGTGCCAGCAGCACATCGCGAAGCAGGGGGGGGGATCAGCCCCAGCATTTT.

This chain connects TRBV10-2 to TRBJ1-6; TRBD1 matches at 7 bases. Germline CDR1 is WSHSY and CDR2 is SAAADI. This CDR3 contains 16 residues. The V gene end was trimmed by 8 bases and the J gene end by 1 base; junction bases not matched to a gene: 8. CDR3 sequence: CASLGQDPSYNSPLHF. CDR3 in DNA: TGCGCCAGCCTTGGACAGGATCCATCCTATAATTCACCCCTCCACTTT.

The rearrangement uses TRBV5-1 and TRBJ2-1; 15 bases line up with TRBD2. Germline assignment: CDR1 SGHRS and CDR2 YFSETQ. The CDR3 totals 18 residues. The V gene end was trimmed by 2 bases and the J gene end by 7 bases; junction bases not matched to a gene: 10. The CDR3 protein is CASSLGLAGGPKGNEQFF. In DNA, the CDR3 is TGCGCCAGCAGCTTAGGACTAGCGGGGGGGCCTAAAGGTAATGAGCAGTTCTTC.

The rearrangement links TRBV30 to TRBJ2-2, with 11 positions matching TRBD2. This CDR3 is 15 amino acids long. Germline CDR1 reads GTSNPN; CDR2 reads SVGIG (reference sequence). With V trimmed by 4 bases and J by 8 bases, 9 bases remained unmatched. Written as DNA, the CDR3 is TGTGCCTGGACCACACGACTAGCGGGGCGGGGGGAGCTGTTTTTT. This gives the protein CAWTTRLAGRGELFF.

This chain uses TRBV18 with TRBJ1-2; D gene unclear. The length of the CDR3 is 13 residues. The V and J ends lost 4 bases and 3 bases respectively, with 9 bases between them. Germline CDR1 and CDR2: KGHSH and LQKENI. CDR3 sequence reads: CASSLRDDYGYTF. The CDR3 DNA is TGTGCCAGCTCACTTCGGGATGACTATGGCTACACCTTC.

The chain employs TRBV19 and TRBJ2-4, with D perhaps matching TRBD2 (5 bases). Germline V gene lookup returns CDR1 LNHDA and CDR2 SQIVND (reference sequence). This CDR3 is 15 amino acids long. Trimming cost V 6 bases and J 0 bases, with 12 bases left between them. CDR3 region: CASRGSWRAKNIQYF. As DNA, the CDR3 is TGTGCCAGTAGGGGGAGTTGGAGAGCCAAAAACATTCAGTACTTC.

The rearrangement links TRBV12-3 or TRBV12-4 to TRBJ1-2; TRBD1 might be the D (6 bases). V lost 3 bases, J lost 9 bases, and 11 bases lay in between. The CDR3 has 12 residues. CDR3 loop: CASSLDSGSYTF. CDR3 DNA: TGTGCCAGCAGTTTGGACAGTGGAAGCTACACCTTC.

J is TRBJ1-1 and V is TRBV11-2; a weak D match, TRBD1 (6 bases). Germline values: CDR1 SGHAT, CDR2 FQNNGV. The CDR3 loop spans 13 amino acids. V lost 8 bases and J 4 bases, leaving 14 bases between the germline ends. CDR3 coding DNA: TGTGCCAGCGGAACAGGGCCCTCCACTGAAGCTTTCTTT. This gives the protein CASGTGPSTEAFF.

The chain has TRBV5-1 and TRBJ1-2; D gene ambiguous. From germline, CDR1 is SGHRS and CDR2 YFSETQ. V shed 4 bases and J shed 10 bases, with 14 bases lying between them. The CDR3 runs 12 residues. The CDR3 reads CASSKDQTDYTF. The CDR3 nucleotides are TGCGCCAGCAGCAAAGACCAAACGGACTACACCTTC. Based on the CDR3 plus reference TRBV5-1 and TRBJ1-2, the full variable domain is KAGVTQTPRYLIKTRGQQVTLSCSPISGHRSVSWYQQTPGQGLQFLFEYFSETQRNKGNFPGRFSGRQFSNSRSEMNVSTLELGDSALYLCASSKDQTDYTFGSGTRLTVV.